These 30 T cell receptor beta chains came from one sample sequenced in a study of T cells in Graves' hyperthyroidism and ophthalmopathy (dated by TCRdb to the late 2010s). Receptor amplification or capture employed multiplex PCR. Sequencing was carried out with an Illumina HiSeq 2000. The TCR beta CDR3 regions were amplified from the RNA transcripts. For the first round of RT-PCR on the TCR CDR3, the HTBI primer set was used together with the Qiagen OneStep RT-PCR kit. TCRdb trimmed public reads at Q25 via fastp, called clones via MiXCR and kept in-frame beta chains. Entries that share a CDR3 protein sequence are merged under the most common genes and DNA. The sample data list hundreds of thousands of distinct CDR3 sequences, and 35% to 45% of these were observed just once. Approximately 10% of the sample rests with the top ten. The sequencing input was blood. The receptors were gathered from a man younger than 35 with Graves' hyperthyroidism.

As concerns this clonotype: A single base separates this from a much larger clone, so it may be a read error. In this CDR3 the conserved last residue, phenylalanine or tryptophan, is missing, so a read error is likely. The genes are TRBV7-6 and TRBJ2-7, with 9 nucleotides matching TRBD1. Trimming cost V 0 bases and J 5 bases; bases outside gene matches: 8. The germline V gene has CDR1 SGHVS and CDR2 FNYEAQ. This CDR3 is 16 amino acids long. The CDR3 DNA reads as TGTGCCAGCAGCTTAGCCGGCTGGACAGGGGACGACGAGCAGTACCTC. It codes for CASSLAGWTGDDEQYL.

The rearrangement uses TRBV7-3 and TRBJ1-2; D perhaps matches TRBD1 (5 bases). CDR3 length equals 13 residues. CDR1 SGHTA and CDR2 FQGTGA come from the germline V gene. V gave up 4 bases and J gave up 6 bases, with 12 bases separating them. The CDR3 protein is CASSSTGDDGYTF. CDR3 bases: TGTGCCAGCAGCTCCACGGGGGACGATGGCTACACCTTC. The variable domain in full, completed from reference TRBV7-3 and TRBJ1-2, reads GAGVSQTPSNKVTEKGKYVELRCDPISGHTALYWYRQSLGQGPEFLIYFQGTGAADDSGLPNDRFFAVRPEGSVSTLKIQRTERGDSAVYLCASSSTGDDGYTFGSGTRLTVV.

This clonotype was counted many times. The V call is TRBV6-5, the J call TRBJ1-1; no reliable D call. V lost 0 bases and J 0 bases, leaving 5 bases between the germline ends. In germline, CDR1 is MNHEY, CDR2 SVGAGI. The CDR3 loop spans 14 amino acids. In DNA, the CDR3 is TGTGCCAGCAGTTACTCCGGCCTGAACACTGAAGCTTTCTTT. Translation: CASSYSGLNTEAFF.

The V and J genes are TRBV4-1 and TRBJ2-7; TRBD2 agrees at 8 bases. The CDR3 contains 15 residues. V was pared by 0 bases and J by 2 bases, with 3 bases of the junction left unmatched. Germline CDR1 MGHRA, CDR2 YSYEKL. CDR3 protein: CASSQDAGGAYEQYF. CDR3 bases: TGCGCCAGCAGCCAAGATGCCGGGGGGGCCTACGAGCAGTACTTC.

In its sample, this clonotype was seen many times. The V call is TRBV7-8, the J call TRBJ1-5, with D possibly being TRBD1 (5 bases). With 0 bases removed from V and 5 bases from J, the gap between germline ends came to 8 bases. The CDR3 has 14 amino acids. Germline CDR1 SGHVS, CDR2 FQNEAQ. Here the CDR3 DNA reads TGTGCCAGCAGCTTAGCAAGGGGCGATCAGCCCCAGCATTTT. Translating gives CASSLARGDQPQHF.

Remarks on this clonotype: With a much larger clone just one base away, this may be a read error. The chain employs TRBV9 and TRBJ2-6, with a tentative D call TRBD1 (6 bases). This CDR3 has 16 residues. Germline loops: CDR1 SGDLS, CDR2 YYNGEE. The CDR3 sequence: CASSTSVGAGASVLTF. CDR3 bases: TGTGCCAGCAGCACGTCCGTGGGGGCTGGGGCCAGCGTCCTGACTTTC.

The sample holds one count of this clonotype. CDR3 in amino acids: CSVDGAGTYGYTF. In DNA form, the CDR3 reads TGCAGCGTAGATGGGGCAGGGACCTATGGCTACACCTTC. This chain connects TRBV29-1 to TRBJ1-2; a weak D match, TRBD1 (5 bases). Trimming took off 6 bases at V and 4 bases at J, with 15 bases between the two ends. CDR1 is SQVTM and CDR2 is ANQGSEA in the germline V gene. This CDR3 comprises 13 residues.

The chain links TRBV9 to TRBJ2-7; no firm D call. The germline V gene has CDR1 SGDLS and CDR2 YYNGEE. This CDR3 comprises 14 residues. Between the trimmed V and J ends, which lost 0 bases and 1 base, there was a span of 8 bases. DNA of the CDR3: TGTGCCAGCAGCGTAGGTAAAGCTTCCTACGAGCAGTACTTC. Translating gives CASSVGKASYEQYF. Variable domain in full (rest from reference TRBV9 and TRBJ2-7): DSGVTQTPKHLITATGQRVTLRCSPRSGDLSVYWYQQSLDQGLQFLIQYYNGEERAKGNILERFSAQQFPDLHSELNLSSLELGDSALYFCASSVGKASYEQYFGPGTRLTVT.

CDR3 sequence: CASSLTGSQEAFF. The CDR3 DNA reads TGTGCCAGCAGCTTAACGGGGAGTCAGGAGGCTTTCTTT. The chain recombines TRBV5-6 with TRBJ1-1, with D hard to call. V shed 2 bases and J shed 11 bases, with 16 bases lying between them. Germline CDR1 and CDR2: SGHDT and YYEEEE. The CDR3 loop spans 13 amino acids.

V and J are TRBV4-1 and TRBJ2-7, with a tentative D call TRBD2 (6 bases). V was clipped by 0 bases and J by 2 bases, with 11 bases between them. Germline values: CDR1 MGHRA, CDR2 YSYEKL. CDR3 length equals 15 residues. As DNA, the CDR3 is TGCGCCAGCAGCCAAGAAGAGACGGGGGCCTACGAGCAGTACTTC. Encoded protein: CASSQEETGAYEQYF.

Remarks on this clonotype: No conserved phenylalanine or tryptophan ends this CDR3, so it is likely a read error. The genes are TRBV9 and TRBJ1-1; 7 nucleotides match TRBD1. CDR1 SGDLS and CDR2 YYNGEE come from the germline V gene. CDR3 length: 14 residues. V trimming: 2 bases; J trimming: 0 bases; junction bases outside the gene matches: 1. The CDR3 bases are TGTGCCAGCAGCGTGGGACAGCTGAACACTGAAGCTTTCCTT. Translation: CASSVGQLNTEAFL.

V gene TRBV15 combines with J gene TRBJ1-1, with no clear D. The V and J ends lost 7 bases and 8 bases respectively, with 11 bases between them. The CDR3 totals 11 residues. In germline, CDR1 is LNHNV, CDR2 YYDKDF (reference sequence). The CDR3 sequence is CATTGGAEAFF. The DNA for the CDR3 is TGTGCCACCACTGGAGGAGCGGAAGCTTTCTTT. The whole variable domain, remainder taken from reference TRBV15 and TRBJ1-1, is DAMVIQNPRYQVTQFGKPVTLSCSQTLNHNVMYWYQQKSSQAPKLLFHYYDKDFNNEADTPDNFQSRRPNTSFCFLDIRSPGLGDTAMYLCATTGGAEAFFGQGTRLTVV.

As to this clonotype: A single base separates this from a much larger clone, so it may be a read error. The chain carries TRBV29-1 and TRBJ2-7; TRBD2 aligns across 9 bases. The ends lost 6 bases at V and 9 bases at J; junction bases unmatched: 12. Germline loops: CDR1 SQVTM, CDR2 ANQGSEA. The CDR3 totals 13 residues. CDR3 bases: TGCAGCGTCTCACCGGGACTAGCTTCCGGGCAGTACTTC. Protein sequence: CSVSPGLASGQYF.

This clonotype appeared a few times. The chain has TRBV25-1 and TRBJ2-1; possibly TRBD1 for D (5 bases). This CDR3 has 12 amino acids. The V end was cut by 4 bases, the J end by 4 bases, with 5 bases between. In germline, CDR1 is MGHDK, CDR2 SYGVNS. The CDR3 DNA is TGTGCCAGCAGTGGACAGTACAATGAGCAGTTCTTC. It is translated as CASSGQYNEQFF.

The chain joins TRBV2 to TRBJ2-7, with 11 bases matching TRBD2. The V and J ends lost 8 bases and 6 bases, in that order; junction bases with no gene match: 9. Germline values: CDR1 SNHLY, CDR2 FYNNEI. This CDR3 is 14 amino acids long. CDR3 protein: CASGGLAEDCEQYF. The CDR3 DNA sequence: TGTGCCAGCGGGGGACTAGCGGAAGACTGCGAGCAGTACTTC.

This clonotype has just a few counts. The chain joins TRBV12-3 or TRBV12-4 to TRBJ1-5; perhaps TRBD1 as D (5 bases). The ends were cut back, 3 bases at V and 6 bases at J, with 12 bases in the middle. The CDR3 consists of 14 residues. The CDR3 nucleotides read TGTGCCAGCAGTTTGGGTTGGGGGAGTCAGCCCCAGCATTTT. This sequence encodes CASSLGWGSQPQHF.

In its sample, this clonotype was seen a few times. The V and J genes are TRBV5-8 and TRBJ2-5; D gene unclear. Trimming left V 3 bases short and J 5 bases short, with 14 bases between. CDR3 size: 14 residues. Germline assignment: CDR1 SGHTS and CDR2 YDEGEE. The CDR3 DNA reads as TGTGCCAGCAGCTCCCCGGCCGAACGGGAGACCCAGTACTTC. Translated, it gives CASSSPAERETQYF. The variable domain in full, completed from reference TRBV5-8 and TRBJ2-5, reads EAGVTQSPTHLIKTRGQQATLRCSPISGHTSVYWYQQALGLGLQFLLWYDEGEERNRGNFPPRFSGRQFPNYSSELNVNALELEDSALYLCASSSPAERETQYFGPGTRLLVL.

This clonotype was counted many times. The chain combines TRBV2 with TRBJ1-1; D remains ambiguous. Germline V lookup: CDR1 SNHLY, CDR2 FYNNEI. The ends were cut back, 4 bases at V and 0 bases at J, with 6 bases in the middle. The CDR3 sequence is 13 residues long. CDR3 sequence: CASSVWVNTEAFF. DNA for the CDR3: TGTGCCAGCAGTGTCTGGGTGAACACTGAAGCTTTCTTT.

The chain employs TRBV19 and TRBJ2-7; 7 bases map to TRBD1. The CDR3 loop spans 14 amino acids. Unmatched junction bases numbered 4, after V lost 0 bases and J lost 5 bases. Germline V gives CDR1 LNHDA, CDR2 SQIVND (reference sequence). The chain's CDR3 is CASSIDSTGNEQYF. CDR3 sequence (DNA): TGTGCCAGTAGTATAGATTCGACAGGGAACGAGCAGTACTTC.

This clonotype was observed at least ten times. The rearrangement uses TRBV7-8 and TRBJ1-4; D unclear. The germline V and J ends were trimmed by 8 bases and 10 bases, with 20 bases remaining between them. CDR3 length equals 14 residues. In germline, CDR1 is SGHVS, CDR2 FQNEAQ. The CDR3 is CASSTDGVEGKLFF. The CDR3 DNA is TGTGCCAGCTCCACCGACGGGGTGGAGGGAAAACTGTTTTTT.

This clonotype occurred a few times. The rearrangement joins TRBV6-1 to TRBJ2-5; possible D gene TRBD2, 6 bases. The CDR3 contains 13 residues. V was cut by 7 bases and J by 5 bases, with 14 bases left in between. Per the germline V gene, CDR1 is MNHNS and CDR2 is SASEGT. This CDR3 is CASTRRALETQYF. The CDR3 bases are TGTGCCAGCACGAGGAGGGCCTTGGAGACCCAGTACTTC.

This clonotype showed up many times. The chain carries TRBV4-2 and TRBJ1-2; D call uncertain. CDR1 LGHNA and CDR2 YNFKEQ come from the germline V gene. Trimming removed 1 base from V and 2 bases from J, with 8 bases in between. The CDR3 is made up of 14 amino acids. CDR3 sequence (DNA): TGTGCCAGCAGCCAAGCCGACAAAAACTATGGCTACACCTTC. It specifies CASSQADKNYGYTF.

This clonotype showed up many times. V and J are TRBV15 and TRBJ1-5; the D gene is possibly TRBD1 (5 bases). The V and J ends lost 0 bases and 7 bases respectively, with 13 bases between them. CDR1 and CDR2 from the germline V gene are LNHNV and YYDKDF (reference sequence). This CDR3 contains 15 residues. The CDR3 sequence is CATSRDLDRGQPQHF. In DNA form, the CDR3 reads TGTGCCACCAGCAGAGATCTCGACAGAGGACAGCCCCAGCATTTT.

This sequence joins TRBV20-1 and TRBJ2-3; D is unresolved. The CDR3 contains 15 residues. Trimming cost V 1 base and J 6 bases, with 17 bases left between them. Germline CDR1 reads DFQATT; CDR2 reads SNEGSKA (reference sequence). CDR3 DNA: TGCAGTGCTAGAGGGGTTGGTGGGGTCCGTGATACGCAGTATTTT. Its translation: CSARGVGGVRDTQYF.

This clonotype has more than one count but fewer than ten. This may come from a read error, since a much larger clone is one base off. This rearrangement joins TRBV10-3 to TRBJ1-1; D uncertain. The CDR3 length is 14 residues. Germline CDR1 is ENHRY and CDR2 is SYGVKD. The CDR3 is CAISEEAGRAEASF. The CDR3 DNA sequence: TGTGCCATCAGTGAGGAGGCCGGCCGGGCTGAAGCTTCCTTT.

At least ten counts were recorded for this clonotype. The chain employs TRBV20-1 and TRBJ1-6; no clear D. Germline V lookup: CDR1 DFQATT, CDR2 SNEGSKA (reference sequence). Between the trimmed V and J ends, which lost 6 bases and 11 bases, there was a span of 17 bases. The CDR3 runs 13 residues. CDR3 amino acids: CSARKEVDAPLHF. Here the CDR3 DNA reads TGCAGTGCCCGAAAGGAGGTGGACGCACCCCTCCACTTT.

This clonotype occurred many times. V gene TRBV24-1 combines with J gene TRBJ2-6; D uncertain. V shed 5 bases and J shed 4 bases, with 17 bases lying between them. The CDR3 totals 17 residues. Germline V gene data show CDR1 as KGHDR and CDR2 as SFDVKD. DNA for the CDR3: TGTGCCACCAGTGTCCCGCCCCGGCTGAGAGGGGCCAACGTCCTGACTTTC. This gives the protein CATSVPPRLRGANVLTF.

This chain uses TRBV24-1 with TRBJ2-5, with 7 bases fitting TRBD1. Trimming removed 3 bases from V and 9 bases from J; junction bases left unmatched: 3. The CDR3 totals 12 residues. The V gene's germline CDR1 is KGHDR and CDR2 SFDVKD. CDR3 coding DNA: TGTGCCACCAGTGATACAGACAGGGCCCAGTACTTC. Protein sequence: CATSDTDRAQYF.

This clonotype was seen a handful of times. The chain links TRBV7-9 to TRBJ1-3, with D unresolved. There are 14 residues in the CDR3. Germline lookup yields CDR1 SEHNR and CDR2 FQNEAQ (reference sequence). The ends were cut back, 7 bases at V and 5 bases at J, with 15 bases in the middle. This CDR3 is CASTLNGGRNTIYF. The CDR3, as DNA: TGTGCCAGCACCTTGAACGGAGGACGAAACACCATATATTTT.

This clonotype was picked up a small number of times. The gene calls are TRBV25-1 and TRBJ1-3; 9 bases are a match to TRBD1. There are 15 residues in the CDR3. Per germline, CDR1 MGHDK and CDR2 SYGVNS. With V trimmed by 9 bases and J by 0 bases, 6 bases remained unmatched. CDR3 sequence reads: CARGTGSASGNTIYF. CDR3 in DNA: TGTGCCAGGGGGACAGGGAGCGCCTCTGGAAACACCATATATTTT.